The present TCR beta chain was sequenced within a study of T cell responses to AZD1222 COVID-19 vaccine. Notes on this clone: Its antigen remains unknown.

Unmatched junction bases numbered 4, after V lost 1 base and J lost 5 bases. The CDR3 loop spans 17 amino acids. Per germline, CDR1 SGHNT and CDR2 YENEEA. TCRdb's table, derived via immunoSEQ multiplex PCR, lists solely in-frame clones and lacks some. The sample holds just over 70,000 clones, 85% seen once. Study observations and caveats: CD4 TCRs associated with vaccination spanned spike, dominating at 160-218 and 743-854. The donor group comprised mostly white British people and more females; the analysis possibly underestimated clonal diversity. Per reports, nearly half of all spike-specific TCRs target regions that are unmutated in variants. Scientists sampled the repertoires only once the peak T cell response had passed.

This clonotype originated in an adult in good health. The sequencing here drew on peripheral blood, taken on day 0 of AZD1222 vaccination. The rearrangement links TRBV11-3 to TRBJ2-5; 16 positions match TRBD2. CDR3 amino acids: CASSLGPGLAGGETQYF. The CDR3 coding sequence is TGTGCCAGCAGCTTAGGACCGGGACTAGCGGGGGGGGAGACCCAGTACTTC. Variable domain in full (rest from reference TRBV11-3 and TRBJ2-5): EAGVVQSPRYKIIEKKQPVAFWCNPISGHNTLYWYLQNLGQGPELLIRYENEEAVDDSQLPKDRFSAERLKGVDSTLKIQPAELGDSAVYLCASSLGPGLAGGETQYFGPGTRLLVL.